The 5 T cell receptor beta chains in this list originate from one sample, sequenced in a study of blood T cell repertoires in COVID-19. Sequencing used immunoSEQ multiplex PCR; TCRdb keeps in-frame clones, though not all of them. The sample lists some 190,000 clones, around 80% occurring once. Specimen: peripheral blood. All receptors come from a woman older than 75 with COVID-19, enrolled during active disease.

The chain employs TRBV6-5 and TRBJ1-6, with D perhaps TRBD1 (5 bases). The germline V gene encodes CDR1 MNHEY and CDR2 SVGAGI. The V and J ends lost 4 bases and 11 bases respectively, with 12 bases between them. The CDR3 extends over 13 amino acids. The CDR3 nucleotides read TGTGCCAGCAGTTTGACAGATAAGGCACCCCTCCACTTT. Its translation: CASSLTDKAPLHF.

The chain carries TRBV3-1 (or the pseudogene TRBV3-2) and TRBJ2-3, with 10 bases identical to TRBD2. Germline loops: CDR1 LGHDT, CDR2 YNNKEL (reference sequence). With 0 bases clipped from V and 5 bases from J, the junction kept 14 bases outside the gene matches. This CDR3 contains 19 residues. The CDR3 region is CASSQDRPLRAGGLDTQYF. For the CDR3, the DNA is TGTGCCAGCAGCCAAGACAGGCCCCTTAGAGCGGGAGGGTTAGATACGCAGTATTTT.

The chain links TRBV5-4 to TRBJ1-1, with D possibly TRBD1 on 5 matching bases. From germline, CDR1 is SGHNT and CDR2 YYREEE (reference sequence). The CDR3 is made up of 14 amino acids. V lost 5 bases and J 5 bases, leaving 16 bases between the germline ends. Here the CDR3 DNA reads TGTGCCAGCAGTCCCCTTACCGGGGGAACTGAAGCTTTCTTT. Translated, it gives CASSPLTGGTEAFF.

This chain joins TRBV7-2 and TRBJ2-7; the D is unclear. The germline V gene has CDR1 SGHTA and CDR2 FQGNSA. V was clipped by 7 bases and J by 4 bases, with 17 bases between them. There are 14 residues in the CDR3. CDR3 amino acids: CASNLGIAYYEQYF. The CDR3, as DNA: TGTGCCAGCAACCTTGGTATAGCCTATTACGAGCAGTACTTC.

The chain is built from TRBV28 and TRBJ1-5, with unresolved D. CDR1 and CDR2 (germline): MDHEN, SYDVKM. CDR3 length equals 14 residues. Trimming shortened V by 4 bases and J by 2 bases, and 9 bases separated the two germline ends. The CDR3 region has the DNA TGTGCCAGCAGTTCCCCCGCGGGCAATCAGCCCCAGCATTTT. It is translated as CASSSPAGNQPQHF.